The sequence of this TCR beta chain was determined in a study of CD8+ T cells in alopecia areata. Looking at the study overall: Treated patients were given 5 to 10 mg oral tofacitinib twice daily. Findings and caveats of the study: Elevated clonality characterized lesional scalp relative to normal scalp, particularly in alopecia totalis/universalis. With just one nonresponder, it is still uncertain whether baseline CD8+ expansion relates to response. Against the mouse data, patients shared TCRs less clearly, possibly for HLA reasons.

Treatment: oral pan-JAK inhibitor, 5-10 mg twice daily. Germline loops: CDR1 SGHTA, CDR2 FQGNSA. V gave up 5 bases and J gave up 4 bases; unmatched junction bases: 4. The length of the CDR3 is 13 residues. A remark on this clone: Its specificity is not known.

RNA extraction and reverse transcription yielded cDNA as sequencing template. Generated by immunoSEQ multiplex PCR, the TCRdb table keeps only in-frame clones and is missing some. The table records 110,000 to 150,000 clones, 45% to 60% of them present only once. The source of this sequence is a human donor with alopecia areata. Sequences were derived from CD8+ T cells sorted from blood, sampled at week 4, from a patient treated with tofacitinib. The chain is built from TRBV7-2 and TRBJ1-2; 7 bases match TRBD1. CDR3 sequence (DNA): TGTGCCAGCAGCCTCGGGACAGTCTATGGCTACACCTTC. This sequence encodes CASSLGTVYGYTF.